The table lists the clone carrying this T cell receptor beta chain with a few counts. The antigen remains unidentified. This sample was taken from a study of T cell repertoires in cytomegalovirus infection. In the study overall: Well-studied HLA-B-restricted CMV epitopes were used in the study alongside recently identified HLA-C-restricted ones. Carrying CMV and the relevant HLA type showed in public TCR beta signatures.

The CDR3 length is 14 residues. The germline V gene encodes CDR1 SGHVS and CDR2 FNYEAQ. V was pared by 2 bases and J by 5 bases, with 11 bases between. The study, taken as a whole, reports: The ex vivo response was dominated by HLA-C-restricted CMV-specific TCR beta clonotypes.

TCRdb redid the calling of the reads with MiXCR, one entry per CDR3 protein. This table has tens of thousands of distinct CDR3 sequences, around 20% appearing once. The source material was CD8+ T cells from cultured PBMCs, sampled from culture after CMV antigen stimulation. The V gene is TRBV7-6, the J gene TRBJ2-3; perhaps TRBD2 as D (5 bases). The receptor was isolated from a human donor in good health (CMV status not recorded). Some clones in this sample may be carry-over from other donors' samples. The CDR3 here is CASSLSGEGDTQYF. DNA for the CDR3: TGTGCCAGCAGCTTATCCGGGGAAGGAGATACGCAGTATTTT.